The 10 T cell receptor beta chains below were found in one sample sequenced in a study of T cell responses to AZD1222 COVID-19 vaccine. Libraries were prepared by immunoSEQ multiplex PCR; TCRdb keeps only in-frame clonotypes and omits some of them. The sample has about 160,000 clones, about nine tenths seen once. Sequencing used peripheral blood, obtained on day 0 of AZD1222 vaccination. These receptors all stem from an adult in good health.

The chain joins TRBV4-3 to TRBJ2-7; perhaps D is TRBD1 or TRBD2 (5 bases each). Germline-derived CDR1 and CDR2 are LGHNA and YSLEER. The germline V and J ends were trimmed by 0 bases and 2 bases, with 8 bases remaining between them. The CDR3 is 14 residues long. CDR3 in DNA: TGCGCCAGCAGCCAAGATCAGGGACCCTACGAGCAGTACTTC. This encodes CASSQDQGPYEQYF.

The CDR3 here is CASSLDFTPPYEQYF. The CDR3 coding sequence is TGTGCCAGCAGCTTGGACTTTACACCCCCCTACGAGCAGTACTTC. The chain combines TRBV11-2 with TRBJ2-7; TRBD2 is a possible D gene (5 bases). Germline lookup yields CDR1 SGHAT and CDR2 FQNNGV. There are 15 residues in the CDR3. Trimming took 3 bases from V and 2 from J, leaving 14 bases between them. Full variable domain (rest looked up from reference TRBV11-2 and TRBJ2-7): EAGVAQSPRYKIIEKRQSVAFWCNPISGHATLYWYQQILGQGPKLLIQFQNNGVVDDSQLPKDRFSAERLKGVDSTLKIQPAKLEDSAVYLCASSLDFTPPYEQYFGPGTRLTVT.

The chain uses TRBV7-2 and TRBJ1-4; no firm D call. This CDR3 region has 14 residues. In germline, CDR1 is SGHTA, CDR2 FQGNSA. V dropped 6 bases and J dropped 6 bases, with 14 bases sitting between them. The CDR3 coding sequence is TGTGCCAGCAGTTCCTCTGGAGGGTATGAAAAACTGTTTTTT. This encodes CASSSSGGYEKLFF.

The rearrangement uses TRBV5-1 and TRBJ1-1, with 7 bases that match TRBD1. The CDR3 contains 14 residues. Germline V CDR1 and CDR2: SGHRS, YFSETQ. J gave up 3 bases and V 4 bases, and 6 bases lay outside the gene matches. For the CDR3, the DNA is TGCGCCAGCAGCCGACAGGGTGGGGACACTGAAGCTTTCTTT. It encodes CASSRQGGDTEAFF.

The V and J genes are TRBV9 and TRBJ1-1; 9 nucleotides align to TRBD1. Germline trimming cut 0 bases from V and 5 bases from J; bases unmatched to any gene: 2. Germline CDR1 is SGDLS and CDR2 is YYNGEE. The CDR3 loop spans 14 amino acids. CDR3 DNA sequence: TGTGCCAGCAGCGTAGGACAGGGGGGGACTGAAGCTTTCTTT. It specifies CASSVGQGGTEAFF.

V is TRBV3-1 (or the pseudogene TRBV3-2) and J is TRBJ2-1; maybe TRBD1 (5 bases). CDR1 LGHDT and CDR2 YNNKEL come from the germline V gene (reference sequence). V dropped 4 bases and J dropped 0 bases, with 13 bases sitting between them. This CDR3 region has 16 residues. CDR3 region: CASSPLGLHSYNEQFF. The CDR3 coding sequence is TGTGCCAGCAGCCCCCTGGGGCTCCACTCCTACAATGAGCAGTTCTTC.

The chain couples TRBV7-9 to TRBJ2-2; maybe TRBD2 (5 bases). V dropped 1 base and J dropped 13 bases, with 7 bases sitting between them. The germline CDR1 and CDR2 sequences are SEHNR and FQNEAQ (reference sequence). The CDR3 is 11 amino acids. CDR3 sequence: CASSLGRALFF. CDR3 nucleotides: TGTGCCAGCAGCTTAGGGCGGGCGCTGTTTTTT.

This sequence joins TRBV2 and TRBJ1-1, with D hard to call. The germline V and J ends were trimmed by 6 bases and 7 bases, with 12 bases remaining between them. The CDR3 has 12 amino acids. The germline V gene encodes CDR1 SNHLY and CDR2 FYNNEI. CDR3 bases: TGTGCCAGCAGAGTCGACACCCATGAAGCTTTCTTT. Translating it yields CASRVDTHEAFF.

The chain couples TRBV6-6 to TRBJ2-7; 10 bases fit TRBD1. The CDR3 contains 14 residues. V gave up 4 bases and J gave up 4 bases; unmatched junction bases: 4. Germline CDR1 reads MNHNY; CDR2 reads SVGAGI (reference sequence). The CDR3 DNA is TGTGCCAGCAGTTCGACAGGGGGCTCTTACGAGCAGTACTTC. Its protein is CASSSTGGSYEQYF.

This clone was seen only a few times. The chain links TRBV4-2 to TRBJ1-6; TRBD1 is a possible D gene (6 bases). CDR3 length: 15 amino acids. Germline V gene sequence: CDR1 LGHNA, CDR2 YNFKEQ. The germline V and J ends were trimmed by 0 bases and 9 bases, with 12 bases remaining between them. CDR3 nucleotide sequence: TGTGCCAGCAGCCAAGACCCCGGGGGCAGTTCACCCCTCCACTTT. Translation gives CASSQDPGGSSPLHF.